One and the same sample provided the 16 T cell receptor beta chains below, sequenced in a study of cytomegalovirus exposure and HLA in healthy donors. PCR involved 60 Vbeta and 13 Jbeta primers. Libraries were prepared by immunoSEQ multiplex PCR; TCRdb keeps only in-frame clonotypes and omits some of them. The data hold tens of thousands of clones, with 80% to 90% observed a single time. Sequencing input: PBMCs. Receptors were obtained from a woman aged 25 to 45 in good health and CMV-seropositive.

The CDR3 region is CASSPGGTNTEAFF. CDR3 DNA sequence: TGTGCCAGCAGTCCAGGGGGCACGAACACTGAAGCTTTCTTT. V is TRBV28 and J is TRBJ1-1, with 8 bases aligning to TRBD1. V shed 5 bases and J 1 base; nucleotides not matched to a gene: 3. Germline-derived CDR1 and CDR2 are MDHEN and SYDVKM. The CDR3 consists of 14 residues.

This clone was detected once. The CDR3 spells CASSPFGGGDIDEQFF. In DNA form, the CDR3 reads TGTGCCAGCAGCCCGTTCGGAGGCGGAGATATTGATGAGCAGTTCTTC. The chain combines TRBV5-6 with TRBJ2-1; D perhaps matches TRBD2 (5 bases). Between the trimmed V and J ends, which lost 4 bases and 8 bases, there was a span of 22 bases. CDR1 and CDR2 from the germline V gene are SGHDT and YYEEEE. This CDR3 has 16 amino acids.

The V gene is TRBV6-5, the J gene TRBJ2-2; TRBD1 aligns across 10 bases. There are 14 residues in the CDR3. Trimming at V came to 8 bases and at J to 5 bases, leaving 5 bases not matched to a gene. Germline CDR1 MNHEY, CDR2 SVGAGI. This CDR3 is CASQGQGVTGELFF. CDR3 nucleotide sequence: TGTGCCAGCCAAGGACAGGGGGTAACCGGGGAGCTGTTTTTT.

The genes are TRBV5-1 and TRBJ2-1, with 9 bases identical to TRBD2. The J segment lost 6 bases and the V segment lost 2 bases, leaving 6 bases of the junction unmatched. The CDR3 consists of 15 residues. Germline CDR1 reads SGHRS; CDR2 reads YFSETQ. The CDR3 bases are TGCGCCAGCAGCTTAGGGGTACTAGCGGGCAATGAGCAGTTCTTC. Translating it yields CASSLGVLAGNEQFF.

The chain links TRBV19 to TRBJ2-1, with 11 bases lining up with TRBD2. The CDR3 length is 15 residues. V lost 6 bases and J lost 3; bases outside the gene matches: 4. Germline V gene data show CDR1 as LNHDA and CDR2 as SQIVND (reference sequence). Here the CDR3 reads CASRFTSGSYNEQFF. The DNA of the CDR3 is TGTGCCAGTAGATTCACTAGCGGGAGCTACAATGAGCAGTTCTTC.

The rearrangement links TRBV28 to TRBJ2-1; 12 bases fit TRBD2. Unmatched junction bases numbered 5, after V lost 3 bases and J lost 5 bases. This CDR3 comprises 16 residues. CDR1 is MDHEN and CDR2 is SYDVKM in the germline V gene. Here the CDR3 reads CASSLRLAGVHNEQFF. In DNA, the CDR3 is TGTGCCAGCAGTTTGAGACTAGCGGGAGTCCACAATGAGCAGTTCTTC.

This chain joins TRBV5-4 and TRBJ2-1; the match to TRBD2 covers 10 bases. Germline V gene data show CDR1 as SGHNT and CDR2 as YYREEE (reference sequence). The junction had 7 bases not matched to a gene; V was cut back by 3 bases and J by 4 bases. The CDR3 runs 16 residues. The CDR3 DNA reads TGTGCCAGCAGCTCCCGGACTAGCGGAGCGTACAATGAGCAGTTCTTC. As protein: CASSSRTSGAYNEQFF. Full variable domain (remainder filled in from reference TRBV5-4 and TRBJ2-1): ETGVTQSPTHLIKTRGQQVTLRCSSQSGHNTVSWYQQALGQGPQFIFQYYREEENGRGNFPPRFSGLQFPNYSSELNVNALELDDSALYLCASSSRTSGAYNEQFFGPGTRLTVL.

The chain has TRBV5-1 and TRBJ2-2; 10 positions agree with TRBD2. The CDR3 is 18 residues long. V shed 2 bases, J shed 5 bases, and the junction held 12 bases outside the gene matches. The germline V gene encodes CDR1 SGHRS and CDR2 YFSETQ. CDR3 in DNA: TGCGCCAGCAGCTTCTTAACATCTAGCGGGAGCGCTACCGGGGAGCTGTTTTTT. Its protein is CASSFLTSSGSATGELFF.

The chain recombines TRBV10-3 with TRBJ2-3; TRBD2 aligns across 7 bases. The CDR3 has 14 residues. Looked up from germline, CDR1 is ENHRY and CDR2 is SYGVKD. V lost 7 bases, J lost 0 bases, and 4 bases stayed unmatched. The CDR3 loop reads CAIKQRGSTDTQYF. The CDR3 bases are TGTGCCATCAAACAGCGGGGAAGCACAGATACGCAGTATTTT.

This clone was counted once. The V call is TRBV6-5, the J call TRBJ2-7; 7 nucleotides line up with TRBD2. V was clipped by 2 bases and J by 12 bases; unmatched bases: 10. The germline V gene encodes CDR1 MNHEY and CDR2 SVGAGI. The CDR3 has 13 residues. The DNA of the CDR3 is TGTGCCAGCAGTTACAGCGGGGCACTAGCGTGGTACTTC. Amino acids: CASSYSGALAWYF.

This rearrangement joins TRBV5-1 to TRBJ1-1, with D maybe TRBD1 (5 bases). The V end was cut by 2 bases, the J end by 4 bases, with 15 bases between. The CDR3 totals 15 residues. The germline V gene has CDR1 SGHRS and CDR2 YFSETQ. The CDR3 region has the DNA TGCGCCAGCAGCTTAAGGGGCTATTGGGGCACTGAAGCTTTCTTT. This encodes CASSLRGYWGTEAFF.

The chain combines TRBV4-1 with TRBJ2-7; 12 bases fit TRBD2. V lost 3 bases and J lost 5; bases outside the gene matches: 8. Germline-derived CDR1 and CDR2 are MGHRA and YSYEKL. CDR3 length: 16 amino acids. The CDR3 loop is CASSQDPGLAGHEQYF. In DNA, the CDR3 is TGCGCCAGCAGCCAGGACCCGGGACTAGCGGGCCACGAGCAGTACTTC.

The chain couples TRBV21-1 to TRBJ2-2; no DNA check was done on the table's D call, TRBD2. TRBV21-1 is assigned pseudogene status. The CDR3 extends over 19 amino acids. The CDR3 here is CASSKKQASGRMETGELFF. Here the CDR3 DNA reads TGTGCCAGCAGCAAAAAACAGGCCAGCGGGCGAATGGAGACCGGGGAGCTGTTTTTT.

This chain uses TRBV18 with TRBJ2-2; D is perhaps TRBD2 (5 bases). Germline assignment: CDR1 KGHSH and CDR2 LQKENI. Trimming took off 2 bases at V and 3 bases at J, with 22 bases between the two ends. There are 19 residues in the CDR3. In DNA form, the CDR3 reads TGTGCCAGCTCACCAGCCCGTGGCATACCCTCGCGGGACACCGGGGAGCTGTTTTTT. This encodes CASSPARGIPSRDTGELFF. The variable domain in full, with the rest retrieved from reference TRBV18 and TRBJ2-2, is NAGVMQNPRHLVRRRGQEARLRCSPMKGHSHVYWYRQLPEEGLKFMVYLQKENIIDESGMPKERFSAEFPKEGPSILRIQQVVRGDSAAYFCASSPARGIPSRDTGELFFGEGSRLTVL.

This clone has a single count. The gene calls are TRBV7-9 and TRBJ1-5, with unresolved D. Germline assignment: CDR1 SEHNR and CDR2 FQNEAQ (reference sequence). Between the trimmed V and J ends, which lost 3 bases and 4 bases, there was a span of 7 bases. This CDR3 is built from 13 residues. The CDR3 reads CASSFSGNQPQHF. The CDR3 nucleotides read TGTGCCAGCAGCTTTAGCGGGAATCAGCCCCAGCATTTT.

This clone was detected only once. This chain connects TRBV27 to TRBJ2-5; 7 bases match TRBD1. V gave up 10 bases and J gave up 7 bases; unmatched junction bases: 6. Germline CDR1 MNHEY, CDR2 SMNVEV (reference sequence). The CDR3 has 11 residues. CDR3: CATLSGGTQYF. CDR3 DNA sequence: TGTGCCACATTGTCAGGGGGGACCCAGTACTTC.